The sequence of this T cell receptor (beta chain) was determined in a study of T cells after yellow fever vaccination. Via MiXCR, TCRdb re-called the 5' RACE reads, giving one row per CDR3 protein. Among 68,000 or so distinct CDR3 sequences listed, approximately 7.4% were seen once. Germline lookup yields CDR1 SEHNR and CDR2 FQNEAQ (reference sequence). The CDR3 is made up of 15 amino acids. V lost 0 bases and J 3 bases, leaving 10 bases between the germline ends. This clonotype showed up many times. Sequenced material: CD8+ T cells sorted from PBMCs, taken 15 days after the yellow fever booster vaccination. The V gene is TRBV7-9, the J gene TRBJ2-3, with D possibly TRBD1 on 5 matching bases. This receptor was obtained from a man aged 30 to 39 who received the YFV17D yellow fever vaccine. The CDR3 DNA reads TGTGCCAGCAGCTTAGCTCTGGGGCGGACAGATACGCAGTATTTT. Protein sequence: CASSLALGRTDTQYF.